This T cell receptor (beta chain) was retrieved from a study of regulatory T cells in long-lasting Graves disease. General study points: It is possible that accuracy was reduced by the small size of the sample.

This clonotype showed up just a few times. Antigen unknown. Researchers made TCR beta libraries by using iRepertoire HTBI primers and running Arm-PCR on CDR3 regions. TCRdb reanalysed the multiplex PCR reads using MiXCR and keeps one entry per CDR3 protein. The sample carries hundreds of thousands of distinct CDR3 sequences, over 15% recorded once. Time point meaning: newly diagnosed GD, antithyroid drugs for less than 3 months. Preparation of the TCR library used RNA extracted from PBMCs. V was trimmed by 7 bases and J by 4 bases, leaving 11 bases between them. Germline V gene sequence: CDR1 LGHNT, CDR2 FRNRAP. This CDR3 is built from 13 residues. These data also formed part of another study, on T cells in Graves' hyperthyroidism and ophthalmopathy. According to that study: HTBI primers were the set used in a first-round RT-PCR of the TCR CDR3.

The receptor comes from a young woman with Graves disease. V is TRBV12-5 and J is TRBJ1-5; no definite D call. The sequenced sample was peripheral blood mononuclear cells (PBMCs), obtained at new diagnosis, from a patient treated with antithyroid drugs. In DNA, the CDR3 is TGTGCTAGTGCCCCCGAGAGAAATCAGCCCCAGCATTTT. Protein: CASAPERNQPQHF.